Included here is one TCR beta chain sequence, with context. Its antigen is unknown. TCRdb reprocessed the 5' RACE reads via MiXCR and lists one record per CDR3 protein. The sample holds about 84,000 distinct CDR3 sequences; 12% are singletons and the top ten take less than 3%. These data are taken from a study of early T cells in non-severe SARS-CoV-2 infection. Germline V CDR1 and CDR2: SGHRS, YFSETQ. The junction had 5 bases not matched to a gene; V was cut back by 4 bases and J by 1 base. This CDR3 is 17 amino acids long. Regarding the study as a whole: VDJdb matching, biased toward anti-spike CD8 responses, missed private and CD4 specificities.

The gene calls are TRBV5-1 and TRBJ2-3; 14 bases match TRBD2. This receptor was identified in an adult who was a healthcare worker with PCR-confirmed SARS-CoV-2 infection or an uninfected control (not recorded which). The sample was whole blood. CDR3 DNA: TGCGCCAGCAGCCCGGGACTAGCGGGAGACCGCACAGATACGCAGTATTTT. Its translation: CASSPGLAGDRTDTQYF.